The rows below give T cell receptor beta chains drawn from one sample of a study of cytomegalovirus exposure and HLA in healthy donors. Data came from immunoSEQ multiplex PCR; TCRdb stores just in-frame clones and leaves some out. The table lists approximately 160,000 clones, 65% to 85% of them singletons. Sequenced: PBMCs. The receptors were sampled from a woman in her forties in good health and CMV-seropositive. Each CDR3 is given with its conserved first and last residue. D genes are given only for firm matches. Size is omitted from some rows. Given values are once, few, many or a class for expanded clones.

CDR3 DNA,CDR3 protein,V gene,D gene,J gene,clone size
TGTGCCAGCAGCGTACAGGTCCTTAGCACAGATACGCAGTATTTT,CASSVQVLSTDTQYF,TRBV6-5,.,TRBJ2-3,.
TGTGCCAGCAGTGGACAGGGAAAATCCGGGGAGCTGTTTTTT,CASSGQGKSGELFF,TRBV2,TRBD1,TRBJ2-2,.
TGCGCCAGCAGCTTGGGACTAGCCACACAAGAGACCCAGTACTTC,CASSLGLATQETQYF,TRBV5-1,TRBD2,TRBJ2-5,.
TGCGCCAGCAGCCCCGCGGGAGTCGCGTACGAGCAGTACTTC,CASSPAGVAYEQYF,TRBV5-1,TRBD2,TRBJ2-7,.
TGTGCCAGCAGTTCTCGGGGGCGGGGGGAGACCCAGTACTTC,CASSSRGRGETQYF,TRBV28,.,TRBJ2-5,.
TGCGCCAGCAGCCAAACCGCGCAGGAACAAGAGACCCAGTACTTC,CASSQTAQEQETQYF,TRBV4-1,.,TRBJ2-5,.
TGTGCCAGCAGCGTTCCCCGGACAGGGGGAAACTATGGCTACACCTTC,CASSVPRTGGNYGYTF,TRBV5-6,TRBD1,TRBJ1-2,.
TGTGCCTGGAGTGTGCCCATTCCCGGGACAGGGGAACCAAACTACGAGCAGTACTTC,CAWSVPIPGTGEPNYEQYF,TRBV30,TRBD1,TRBJ2-7,.
TGTGCCAGCAGCACGGGACAGGAAGGCGGGGAGCTGTTTTTT,CASSTGQEGGELFF,TRBV5-6,TRBD1,TRBJ2-2,.
TGTGCCAGCAGCTTAGGGCTTGCCCCACAGAGTACCTTC,CASSLGLAPQSTF,TRBV11-2,.,TRBJ1-2,.
TGTGCCAGCACTAGCGGGGGGGCAGATACGCAGTATTTT,CASTSGGADTQYF,TRBV7-2,TRBD2,TRBJ2-3,.
TGTGCCAGCAGCCAAGATTCGGAGCGGGGGGGCCTTACAGATACGCAGTATTTT,CASSQDSERGGLTDTQYF,TRBV4-2,TRBD2,TRBJ2-3,few